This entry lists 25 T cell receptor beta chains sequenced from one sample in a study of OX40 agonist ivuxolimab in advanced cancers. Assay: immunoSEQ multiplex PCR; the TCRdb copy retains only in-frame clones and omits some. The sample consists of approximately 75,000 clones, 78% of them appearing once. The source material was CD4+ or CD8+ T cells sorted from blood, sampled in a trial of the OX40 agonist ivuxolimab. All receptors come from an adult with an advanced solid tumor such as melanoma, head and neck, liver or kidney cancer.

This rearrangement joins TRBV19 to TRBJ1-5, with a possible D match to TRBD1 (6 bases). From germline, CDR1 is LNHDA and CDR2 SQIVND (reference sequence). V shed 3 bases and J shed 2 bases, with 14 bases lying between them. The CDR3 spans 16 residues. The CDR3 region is CASSMFGGPRNQPQHF. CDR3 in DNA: TGTGCCAGTAGTATGTTCGGGGGGCCGCGCAATCAGCCCCAGCATTTT.

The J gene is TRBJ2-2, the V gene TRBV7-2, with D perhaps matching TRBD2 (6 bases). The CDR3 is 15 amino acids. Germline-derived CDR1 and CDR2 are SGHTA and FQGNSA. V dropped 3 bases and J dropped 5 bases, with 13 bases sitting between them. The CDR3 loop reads CASSLEGLWTGELFF. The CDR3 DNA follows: TGTGCCAGCAGCTTGGAGGGGCTTTGGACCGGGGAGCTGTTTTTT.

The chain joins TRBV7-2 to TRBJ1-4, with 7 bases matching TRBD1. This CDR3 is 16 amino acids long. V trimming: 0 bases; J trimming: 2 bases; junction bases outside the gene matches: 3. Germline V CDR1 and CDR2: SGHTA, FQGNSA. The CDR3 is CASSLAGGGTNEKLFF. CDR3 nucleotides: TGTGCCAGCAGCTTAGCAGGGGGCGGGACTAATGAAAAACTGTTTTTT.

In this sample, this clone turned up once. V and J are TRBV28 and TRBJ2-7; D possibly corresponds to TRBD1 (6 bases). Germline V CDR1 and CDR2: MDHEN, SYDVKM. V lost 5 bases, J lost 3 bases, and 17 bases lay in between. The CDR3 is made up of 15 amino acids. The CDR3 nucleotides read TGTGCCAGCAGTGAACCTACAGGGAAGGTCTACGAGCAGTACTTC. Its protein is CASSEPTGKVYEQYF. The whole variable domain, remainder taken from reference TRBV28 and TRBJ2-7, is DVKVTQSSRYLVKRTGEKVFLECVQDMDHENMFWYRQDPGLGLRLIYFSYDVKMKEKGDIPEGYSVSREKKERFSLILESASTNQTSMYLCASSEPTGKVYEQYFGPGTRLTVT.

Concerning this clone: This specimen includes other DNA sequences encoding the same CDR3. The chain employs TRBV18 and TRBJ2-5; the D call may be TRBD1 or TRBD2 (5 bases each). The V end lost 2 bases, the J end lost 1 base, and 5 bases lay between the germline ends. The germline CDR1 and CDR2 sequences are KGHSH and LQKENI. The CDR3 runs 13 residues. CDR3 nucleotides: TGTGCCAGCTCACCAGGGGGCCAAGAGACCCAGTACTTC. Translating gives CASSPGGQETQYF.

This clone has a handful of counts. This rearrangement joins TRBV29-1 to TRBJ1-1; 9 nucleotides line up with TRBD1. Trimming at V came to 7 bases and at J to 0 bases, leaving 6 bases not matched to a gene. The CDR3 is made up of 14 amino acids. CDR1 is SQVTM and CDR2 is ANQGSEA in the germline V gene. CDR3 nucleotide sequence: TGCAGCGCCCAAGGGACAGGGATGAACACTGAAGCTTTCTTT. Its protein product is CSAQGTGMNTEAFF.

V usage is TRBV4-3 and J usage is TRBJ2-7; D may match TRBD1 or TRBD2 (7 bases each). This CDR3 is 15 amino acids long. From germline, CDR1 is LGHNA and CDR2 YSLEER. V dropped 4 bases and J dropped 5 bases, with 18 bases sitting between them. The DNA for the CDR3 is TGCGCCAGCAGCCGAGTGGCAGGGGGGGGCAACGAGCAGTACTTC. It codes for CASSRVAGGGNEQYF.

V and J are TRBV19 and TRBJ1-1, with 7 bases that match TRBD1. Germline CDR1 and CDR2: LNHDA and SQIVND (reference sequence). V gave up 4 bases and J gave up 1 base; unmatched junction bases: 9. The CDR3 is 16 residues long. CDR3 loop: CASSKISTGANTEAFF. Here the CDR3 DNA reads TGTGCCAGTAGTAAAATCTCTACAGGGGCGAACACTGAAGCTTTCTTT.

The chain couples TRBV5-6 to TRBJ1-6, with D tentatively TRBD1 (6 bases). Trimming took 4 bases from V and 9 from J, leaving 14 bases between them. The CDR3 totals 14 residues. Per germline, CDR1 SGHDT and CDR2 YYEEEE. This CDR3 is CASSPTGRSSPLHF. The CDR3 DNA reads TGTGCCAGCAGCCCGACAGGACGGAGTTCACCCCTCCACTTT.

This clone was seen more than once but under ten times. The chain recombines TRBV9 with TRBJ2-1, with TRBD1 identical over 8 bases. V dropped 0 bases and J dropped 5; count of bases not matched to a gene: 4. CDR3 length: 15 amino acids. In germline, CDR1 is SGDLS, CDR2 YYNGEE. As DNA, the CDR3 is TGTGCCAGCAGCGTAGCGGGACAGGTAGACAATGAGCAGTTCTTC. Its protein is CASSVAGQVDNEQFF.

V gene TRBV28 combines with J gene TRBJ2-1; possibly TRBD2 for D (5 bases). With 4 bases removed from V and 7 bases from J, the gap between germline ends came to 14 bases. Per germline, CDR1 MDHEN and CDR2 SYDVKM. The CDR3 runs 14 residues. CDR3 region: CASSSRVGRNEQFF. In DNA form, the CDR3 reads TGTGCCAGCAGTTCGCGAGTGGGGAGAAATGAGCAGTTCTTC.

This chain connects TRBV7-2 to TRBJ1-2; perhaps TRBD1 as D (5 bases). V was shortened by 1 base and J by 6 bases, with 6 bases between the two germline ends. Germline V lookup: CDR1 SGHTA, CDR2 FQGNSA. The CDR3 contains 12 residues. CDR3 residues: CASSLEGDGYTF. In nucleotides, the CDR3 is TGTGCCAGCAGCTTAGAAGGGGATGGCTACACCTTC.

In DNA form, the CDR3 reads TGTGCTAGTGGTTGGCCCGAGACGGGGCCCTACGAGCAGTACTTC. This encodes CASGWPETGPYEQYF. The chain joins TRBV12-5 to TRBJ2-7; D may be TRBD1 or TRBD2 (5 bases each). The germline V gene has CDR1 LGHNT and CDR2 FRNRAP. The CDR3 totals 15 residues. The germline V and J ends were trimmed by 4 bases and 2 bases, with 15 bases remaining between them.

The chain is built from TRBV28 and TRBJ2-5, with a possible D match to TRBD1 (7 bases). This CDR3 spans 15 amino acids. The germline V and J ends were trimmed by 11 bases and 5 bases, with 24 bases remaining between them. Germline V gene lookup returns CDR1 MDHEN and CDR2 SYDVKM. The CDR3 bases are TGTGCCTCCCAAGTGGCAGGGGGTCGGGGGGAGACCCAGTACTTC. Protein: CASQVAGGRGETQYF. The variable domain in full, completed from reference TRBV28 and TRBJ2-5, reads DVKVTQSSRYLVKRTGEKVFLECVQDMDHENMFWYRQDPGLGLRLIYFSYDVKMKEKGDIPEGYSVSREKKERFSLILESASTNQTSMYLCASQVAGGRGETQYFGPGTRLLVL.

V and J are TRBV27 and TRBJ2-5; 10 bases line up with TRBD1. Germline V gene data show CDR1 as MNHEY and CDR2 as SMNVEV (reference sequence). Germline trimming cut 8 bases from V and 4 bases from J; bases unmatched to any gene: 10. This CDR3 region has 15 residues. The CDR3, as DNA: TGTGCCAGCGGACGTGACAGGGGGCGCCCAGAGACCCAGTACTTC. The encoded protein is CASGRDRGRPETQYF.

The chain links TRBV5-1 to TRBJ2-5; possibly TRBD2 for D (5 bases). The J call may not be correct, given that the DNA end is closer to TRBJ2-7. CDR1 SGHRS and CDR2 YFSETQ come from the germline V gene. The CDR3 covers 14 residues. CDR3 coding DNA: TGCGCCAGCAGCCCGGAGGCAGTTTCCTACGAGCAGTACTTC. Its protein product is CASSPEAVSYEQYF.

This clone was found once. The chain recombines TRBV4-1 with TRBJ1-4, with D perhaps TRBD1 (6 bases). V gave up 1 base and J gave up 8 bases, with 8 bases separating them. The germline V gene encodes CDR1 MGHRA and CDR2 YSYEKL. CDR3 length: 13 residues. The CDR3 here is CASSQGGREKLFF. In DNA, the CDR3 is TGCGCCAGCAGCCAAGGGGGGCGCGAAAAACTGTTTTTT.

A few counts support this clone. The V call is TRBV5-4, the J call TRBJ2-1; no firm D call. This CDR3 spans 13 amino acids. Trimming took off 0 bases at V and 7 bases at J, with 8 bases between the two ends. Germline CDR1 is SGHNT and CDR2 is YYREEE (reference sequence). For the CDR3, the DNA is TGTGCCAGCAGCTTGGTAGGACGAAATGAGCAGTTCTTC. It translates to CASSLVGRNEQFF.

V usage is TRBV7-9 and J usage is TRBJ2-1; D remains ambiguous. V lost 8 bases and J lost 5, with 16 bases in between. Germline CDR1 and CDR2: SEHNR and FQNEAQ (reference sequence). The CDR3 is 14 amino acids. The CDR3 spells CASSLRVLNNEQFF. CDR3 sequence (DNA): TGTGCCAGCTCCTTACGGGTGCTCAACAATGAGCAGTTCTTC.

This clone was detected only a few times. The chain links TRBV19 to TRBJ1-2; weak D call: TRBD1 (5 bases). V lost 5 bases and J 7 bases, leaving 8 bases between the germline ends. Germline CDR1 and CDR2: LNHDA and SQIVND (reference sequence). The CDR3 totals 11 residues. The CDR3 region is CASSPGPGYTF. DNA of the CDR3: TGTGCCAGTAGTCCGGGACCTGGCTACACCTTC.

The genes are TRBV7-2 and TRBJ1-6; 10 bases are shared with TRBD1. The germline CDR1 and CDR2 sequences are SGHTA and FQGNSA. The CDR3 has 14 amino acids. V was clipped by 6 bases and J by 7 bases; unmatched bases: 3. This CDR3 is CASSLDRGNSPLHF. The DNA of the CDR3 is TGTGCCAGCAGTTTGGACAGGGGGAATTCACCCCTCCACTTT. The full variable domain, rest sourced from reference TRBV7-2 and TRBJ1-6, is GAGVSQSPSNKVTEKGKDVELRCDPISGHTALYWYRQSLGQGLEFLIYFQGNSAPDKSGLPSDRFSAERTGGSVSTLTIQRTQQEDSAVYLCASSLDRGNSPLHFGNGTRLTVT.

The CDR3 region has the DNA TGTGCCAGCAGTCGACAGGGGATAAAACTGTTTTTT. Protein product: CASSRQGIKLFF. The J gene is TRBJ1-4, the V gene TRBV28; TRBD1 agrees at 8 bases. Losses at the gene ends were 5 bases for V and 10 bases for J; bases not matched to a gene: 3. Germline V lookup: CDR1 MDHEN, CDR2 SYDVKM. This CDR3 has 12 residues. The full variable domain, in which reference TRBV28 and TRBJ1-4 provide the parts outside the CDR3, is DVKVTQSSRYLVKRTGEKVFLECVQDMDHENMFWYRQDPGLGLRLIYFSYDVKMKEKGDIPEGYSVSREKKERFSLILESASTNQTSMYLCASSRQGIKLFFGSGTQLSVL.

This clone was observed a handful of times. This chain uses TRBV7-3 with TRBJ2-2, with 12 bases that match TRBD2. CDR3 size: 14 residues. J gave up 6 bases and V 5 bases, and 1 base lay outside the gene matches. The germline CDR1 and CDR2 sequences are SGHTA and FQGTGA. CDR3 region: CASSRLAGAGELFF. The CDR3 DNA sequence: TGTGCCAGCAGCCGACTAGCGGGAGCCGGGGAGCTGTTTTTT. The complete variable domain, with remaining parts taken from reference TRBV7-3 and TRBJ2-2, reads GAGVSQTPSNKVTEKGKYVELRCDPISGHTALYWYRQSLGQGPEFLIYFQGTGAADDSGLPNDRFFAVRPEGSVSTLKIQRTERGDSAVYLCASSRLAGAGELFFGEGSRLTVL.

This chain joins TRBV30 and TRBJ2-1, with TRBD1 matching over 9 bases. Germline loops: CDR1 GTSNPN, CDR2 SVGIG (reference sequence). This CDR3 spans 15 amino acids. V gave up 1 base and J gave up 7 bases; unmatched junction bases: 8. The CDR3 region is CAWSGVGTGKNEQFF. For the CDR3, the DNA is TGTGCCTGGAGTGGGGTGGGGACAGGGAAAAATGAGCAGTTCTTC.

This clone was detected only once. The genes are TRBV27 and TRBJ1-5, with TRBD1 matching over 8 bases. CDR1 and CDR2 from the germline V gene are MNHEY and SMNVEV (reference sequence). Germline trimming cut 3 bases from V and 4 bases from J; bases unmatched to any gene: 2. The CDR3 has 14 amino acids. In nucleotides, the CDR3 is TGTGCCAGCAGTTTTAACAGGGGGAATCAGCCCCAGCATTTT. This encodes CASSFNRGNQPQHF.